The present TCR beta chain was sequenced within a study of CD8 T cells in ankylosing spondylitis. The V end lost 4 bases, the J end lost 5 bases, and 16 bases lay between the germline ends. This CDR3 is 15 amino acids long. Germline loops: CDR1 SGHRS, CDR2 YFSETQ. TCRdb used MiXCR to reprocess the 5' RACE reads, holding one entry per CDR3 protein. Of 310,000 or so distinct CDR3 sequences listed, about 20% are singletons. General study results and limits: From matched ankylosing spondylitis synovial fluid, disease-linked clones were reportedly recovered at significantly enriched levels.

This clonotype was observed many times. Its antigen is currently unknown. The chain combines TRBV5-1 with TRBJ2-1; D remains ambiguous. The receptor was derived from a male donor with ankylosing spondylitis or in good health (not recorded which). The sequencing sample was made of blood, either unsorted or a sorted T cell fraction (not recorded which). CDR3 bases: TGCGCCAGCAGCCAGCTGGGCGGATCCAACAATGAGCAGTTCTTC. It encodes CASSQLGGSNNEQFF.